Listed below are T cell receptor beta chains from one sample, sequenced in a study of cytomegalovirus exposure and HLA in healthy donors. Profiling relied on immunoSEQ multiplex PCR, and the TCRdb table lists in-frame clones only, not all of them. Among a few hundred thousand clones listed, 80% to 90% were seen once. Material for sequencing was PBMCs. The receptors shown here come from a woman younger than 30 in good health and CMV-seronegative. The CDR3 runs from the conserved cysteine through the conserved F or W. Fields, in order: clone size, V gene, J gene, D gene, CDR3 DNA, CDR3 protein. The D gene is left open where the match is weak. The size field is filled for only some rows; it gives once, few, many or a size class.

.	TRBV11-2	TRBJ2-5	.	TGTGCCAGCAGCTTAGGATTTAAGGCGGGGTTCGAAAGAGAGACCCAGTACTTC	CASSLGFKAGFERETQYF
.	TRBV9	TRBJ2-1	.	TGTGCCAGCAGCGTAACGTCTGAGGCTGAGCAGTTCTTC	CASSVTSEAEQFF
.	TRBV29-1	TRBJ1-4	.	TGCAGCGCTGCGGTGACAGTAAATGAAAAACTGTTTTTT	CSAAVTVNEKLFF
.	TRBV2	TRBJ2-2	TRBD2	TGTGCCAGCAGTAAGGGGACTAGCCTGTCCACCGGGGAGCTGTTTTTT	CASSKGTSLSTGELFF
once	TRBV15	TRBJ2-2	.	TGTGCCACCAGCAGGGATTTTCCGAGCGCGAACACCGGGGAGCTGTTTTTT	CATSRDFPSANTGELFF
.	TRBV6-5	TRBJ1-1	TRBD1	TGTGCCAGCAGTTACAACAGGGGAGCGATAGGAGCTTTCTTT	CASSYNRGAIGAFF
.	TRBV5-1	TRBJ1-2	.	TGCGCCAGCAGCCACCCTCCGGAAGTGGAGGGCTACACCTTC	CASSHPPEVEGYTF
.	TRBV19	TRBJ2-2	.	TGTGCCAGTACCTATCGCGAGACCGGGGAGCTGTTTTTT	CASTYRETGELFF
.	TRBV6-1	TRBJ2-1	TRBD2	TGTGCCAGCAAGGACGCGGGAGTGGACAATGAGCAGTTCTTC	CASKDAGVDNEQFF
once	TRBV5-1	TRBJ2-5	TRBD2	TGCGCCAGCAGCTTGCTCGGTGGACTAGCGGGAGCGGAGACCCAGTACTTC	CASSLLGGLAGAETQYF
.	TRBV19	TRBJ1-2	.	TGTGCCAGTAGTATAGGAGACTATTCGGACTATGGCTACACCTTC	CASSIGDYSDYGYTF
.	TRBV6-1	TRBJ1-2	.	TGTGCCAGCAGTGAAAATAATGGCTACACCTTC	CASSENNGYTF
.	TRBV29-1	TRBJ1-2	.	TGCAGCGTTGTAACCGGGACGGGGGACTATGGCTACACCTTC	CSVVTGTGDYGYTF
.	TRBV7-2	TRBJ1-3	TRBD1	TGTGCCAGCAGCTCGAGGAACCCTGGACAGGGCATAGGAAACACCATATATTTT	CASSSRNPGQGIGNTIYF
once	TRBV4-1	TRBJ1-2	.	TGCGCCAGCAGCCAAATGGACAGAGCTAACTATGGCTACACCTTC	CASSQMDRANYGYTF
.	TRBV11-2	TRBJ2-4	TRBD2	TGTGCCAGCAGTCCTGGGGGGGGTCTGAACATTCAGTACTTC	CASSPGGGLNIQYF
.	TRBV5-1	TRBJ2-5	TRBD2	TGCGCCAGCAGCTTGAGTCTAGCGGGAGAAGAGACCCAGTACTTC	CASSLSLAGEETQYF
.	TRBV7-9	TRBJ2-7	TRBD2	TGTGCCAGCAGCTCGGGTAGCGGGAGCTCCTCCTACGAGCAGTACTTC	CASSSGSGSSSYEQYF
.	TRBV9	TRBJ2-2	.	TGTGCCAGCAGCGACTACGGGTTGAAGGACACCGGGGAGCTGTTTTTT	CASSDYGLKDTGELFF
few	TRBV4-2	TRBJ2-1	TRBD1	TGTGCCAGCAGCCAAGCGGGCAGGGGGCACAATGAGCAGTTCTTC	CASSQAGRGHNEQFF
.	TRBV19	TRBJ1-2	.	TGTGCCAGCAACCTCCAGGGGCCCGACGTCTATGGCTACACCTTC	CASNLQGPDVYGYTF
.	TRBV7-8	TRBJ1-1	.	TGTGCCAGCAGCTTAGTGGGAGATACTGAAGCTTTCTTT	CASSLVGDTEAFF
.	TRBV19	TRBJ1-5	.	TGTGCCAGTCGGTCGTATGGTGGTAGCAATCAGCCCCAGCATTTT	CASRSYGGSNQPQHF
.	TRBV4-1	TRBJ2-7	TRBD1	TGCGCCAGCAGCCCGCCGGGACAGGGGGCGGGTGAGCAGTACTTC	CASSPPGQGAGEQYF
many	TRBV14	TRBJ2-3	TRBD2	TGTGCCAGCAGCCAAGTTGGGACTAGCGGGCCGCTCCCCCCAGATACGCAGTATTTT	CASSQVGTSGPLPPDTQYF
.	TRBV19	TRBJ2-5	TRBD1	TGTGCCAGTAGTGACAGGGTTGAGGAGACCCAGTACTTC	CASSDRVEETQYF
.	TRBV5-1	TRBJ2-7	TRBD2	TGCGCCAGCAAGCCCAGGACTAGCGGACAGACGAGCTCCTACGAGCAGTACTTC	CASKPRTSGQTSSYEQYF
.	TRBV28	TRBJ1-5	TRBD1	TGTGCCAGCAGGTTAAAACAGGGGGCAGGTCAGCCCCAGCATTTT	CASRLKQGAGQPQHF
.	TRBV30	TRBJ1-5	TRBD1	TGTGCCTGGAGTACAAACCGGGACAGGGGACTCTGGGGTCATCAGCCCCAGCATTTT	CAWSTNRDRGLWGHQPQHF
.	TRBV11-2	TRBJ2-5	TRBD2	TGTGCCAGCAGCTTAGTTCAGGCGGGACTAGGGATAGAAGAGACCCAGTACTTC	CASSLVQAGLGIEETQYF
.	TRBV9	TRBJ2-1	TRBD2	TGTGCCAGCAGCGACACTAGCGGGAGTCGGGAGCAGTTCTTC	CASSDTSGSREQFF
once	TRBV29-1	TRBJ2-1	TRBD2	TGCAGCGTTGAGTTAGCGGGAAGGTCCTACAATGAGCAGTTCTTC	CSVELAGRSYNEQFF
.	TRBV5-6	TRBJ1-2	.	TGTGCCAGCAGCCCCCCAGTGGGGAGTGGCTACACCTTC	CASSPPVGSGYTF
.	TRBV4-3	TRBJ2-7	TRBD1	TGCGCCAGCAGCCAAGGACAGGGACACTCCTACGAGCAGTACTTC	CASSQGQGHSYEQYF
once	TRBV5-6	TRBJ1-5	.	TGTGCCAGCAGCCCGGGTGGACAGTCCTATAGCAATCAGCCCCAGCATTTT	CASSPGGQSYSNQPQHF
.	TRBV18	TRBJ2-5	.	TGTGCCAGCTCACTCGGACAGTGGGGGACACAAGAGACCCAGTACTTC	CASSLGQWGTQETQYF
.	TRBV5-1	TRBJ2-3	.	TGCGCCAGCAGCTCCTCCGCGACTAGTGGGACCACAGATACGCAGTATTTT	CASSSSATSGTTDTQYF